A selection of T cell receptor beta chains follows, all from one sample in a study of early T cells in non-severe SARS-CoV-2 infection. TCRdb recomputed calls from the 5' RACE reads with MiXCR, one row per CDR3 protein. The data hold 25,000 to 35,000 distinct CDR3 sequences, with around 5.8% observed a single time. Sequenced: whole blood. Every receptor here comes from an adult who was a healthcare worker with PCR-confirmed SARS-CoV-2 infection or an uninfected control (not recorded which). The CDR3 runs from the conserved cysteine through the conserved F or W. Each record gives: clone size, D gene, J gene, V gene, CDR3 DNA, CDR3 protein. D genes are given only for firm matches. The size of a clone is reported for some rows only, either as once, few or many, or as a class for expanded clones.

clone_size: .
d_call: .
j_call: TRBJ1-1
v_call: TRBV6-1
cdr3_nt: TGTGCCAGCAGTGGGGTCTTGAACACTGAAGCTTTCTTT
cdr3_aa: CASSGVLNTEAFF

clone_size: many
d_call: .
j_call: TRBJ2-3
v_call: TRBV9
cdr3_nt: TGTGCCAGCAGCGTAGGTCCCCAGAGCGCAGATACGCAGTATTTT
cdr3_aa: CASSVGPQSADTQYF

clone_size: many
d_call: TRBD1
j_call: TRBJ1-5
v_call: TRBV6-2/TRBV6-3
cdr3_nt: TGTGCCAGCAGACACAGGGGGGGTCAGCCCCAGCATTTT
cdr3_aa: CASRHRGGQPQHF

clone_size: many
d_call: TRBD2
j_call: TRBJ2-2
v_call: TRBV5-1
cdr3_nt: TGCGCCAGCAGCTCAGGACTAGCGGGAGCCCTTATCGACACCGGGGAGCTGTTTTTT
cdr3_aa: CASSSGLAGALIDTGELFF

clone_size: many
d_call: .
j_call: TRBJ1-1
v_call: TRBV29-1
cdr3_nt: TGCAGCGCCGGGGACGGCCTGAACACTGAAGCTTTCTTT
cdr3_aa: CSAGDGLNTEAFF

clone_size: many
d_call: TRBD2
j_call: TRBJ2-1
v_call: TRBV4-3
cdr3_nt: TGCGCCAGCAGCCAAGGCTTGGCTAGCGGGAGTTATGAGCAGTTCTTC
cdr3_aa: CASSQGLASGSYEQFF

clone_size: many
d_call: .
j_call: TRBJ2-3
v_call: TRBV5-1
cdr3_nt: TGCGCCAGCAGCTATCAGGGACCTAGCACAGATACGCAGTATTTT
cdr3_aa: CASSYQGPSTDTQYF

clone_size: once
d_call: .
j_call: TRBJ1-5
v_call: TRBV19
cdr3_nt: TGTGCCAGTAGTACTCAAACAGGGATTTGGGGCAATCAGCCCCAGCATTTT
cdr3_aa: CASSTQTGIWGNQPQHF

clone_size: .
d_call: .
j_call: TRBJ2-7
v_call: TRBV7-8
cdr3_nt: TGTGCCAGCAGCCGAGACAGGTCGACCTACGAGCAGTACTTC
cdr3_aa: CASSRDRSTYEQYF

clone_size: medium-sized
d_call: .
j_call: TRBJ1-2
v_call: TRBV20-1
cdr3_nt: TGCAGTGCTAGAGACAGGGGAAGTGGCTACACCTTC
cdr3_aa: CSARDRGSGYTF

clone_size: many
d_call: TRBD1
j_call: TRBJ1-1
v_call: TRBV11-1
cdr3_nt: TGTGCCAGCAGCTACAGGGGAAATTCGGCTGAAGCTTTCTTT
cdr3_aa: CASSYRGNSAEAFF

clone_size: many
d_call: TRBD2
j_call: TRBJ2-5
v_call: TRBV20-1
cdr3_nt: TGCAGTGCTAGAGAACAAGCGGGACCAGAGACCCAGTACTTC
cdr3_aa: CSAREQAGPETQYF

clone_size: .
d_call: .
j_call: TRBJ2-2
v_call: TRBV20-1
cdr3_nt: TGCAGTGCTAGCCCCAACCCAGACTGGATTACGAACACCGGGGAGCTGTTTTTT
cdr3_aa: CSASPNPDWITNTGELFF

clone_size: .
d_call: .
j_call: TRBJ1-2
v_call: TRBV25-1
cdr3_nt: TGTGCCAGCACCGACCAGGGGATAGACCCGGATGGCTACACCTTC
cdr3_aa: CASTDQGIDPDGYTF

clone_size: many
d_call: .
j_call: TRBJ2-1
v_call: TRBV11-2
cdr3_nt: TGTGCCAGCAGCTTAGACCAAACGGGGTACAATGAGCAGTTCTTC
cdr3_aa: CASSLDQTGYNEQFF

clone_size: .
d_call: .
j_call: TRBJ2-7
v_call: TRBV20-1
cdr3_nt: TGCAGTGCAACCAGCCAGTCCGCCTACGAGCAGTACTTC
cdr3_aa: CSATSQSAYEQYF

clone_size: many
d_call: TRBD2
j_call: TRBJ2-1
v_call: TRBV28
cdr3_nt: TGTGCCGGAGGCCTGGGTAGCGGGAAGTGGGATGAGCAGTTCTTC
cdr3_aa: CAGGLGSGKWDEQFF

clone_size: many
d_call: TRBD1
j_call: TRBJ1-1
v_call: TRBV9
cdr3_nt: TGTGCCAGCAGCTCGACAGGGCGGAGGGCTTTCTTT
cdr3_aa: CASSSTGRRAFF

clone_size: few
d_call: TRBD2
j_call: TRBJ2-1
v_call: TRBV18
cdr3_nt: TGTGCCAGCTCACGGACCTCCAGGATCGGGACTAGCAGATACAATGAGCAGTTCTTC
cdr3_aa: CASSRTSRIGTSRYNEQFF

clone_size: many
d_call: .
j_call: TRBJ2-1
v_call: TRBV11-2
cdr3_nt: TGTGCCAGCAGCACCCGGGACTCTTCCTCCTACAATGAGCAGTTCTTC
cdr3_aa: CASSTRDSSSYNEQFF

clone_size: many
d_call: .
j_call: TRBJ1-1
v_call: TRBV20-1
cdr3_nt: TGCAGTGCTAGAGAGAGCTTGAACACTGAAGCTTTCTTT
cdr3_aa: CSARESLNTEAFF

clone_size: many
d_call: .
j_call: TRBJ1-2
v_call: TRBV5-4
cdr3_nt: TGTGCCAGCAGCTTGGGAGCGGGCTTGAACTATGGCTACACCTTC
cdr3_aa: CASSLGAGLNYGYTF

clone_size: many
d_call: TRBD1
j_call: TRBJ1-6
v_call: TRBV6-4
cdr3_nt: TGTGCCAGCAGTCGGGACAGGAATTCACCCCTCCACTTT
cdr3_aa: CASSRDRNSPLHF

clone_size: few
d_call: TRBD1
j_call: TRBJ2-1
v_call: TRBV18
cdr3_nt: TGTGCCAGCTCAACCAAAGGACAGGGGGCCCCGAGCTCCTACAATGAGCAGTTCTTC
cdr3_aa: CASSTKGQGAPSSYNEQFF

clone_size: .
d_call: .
j_call: TRBJ1-2
v_call: TRBV5-6
cdr3_nt: TGTGCCAGCAGCCCCGCCGAGCGCTCTGGCTACACCTTC
cdr3_aa: CASSPAERSGYTF

clone_size: many
d_call: TRBD2
j_call: TRBJ2-5
v_call: TRBV27
cdr3_nt: TGTGCCAGCAGGGCGAGGACTAGACTCGAGGAGACCCAGTACTTC
cdr3_aa: CASRARTRLEETQYF

clone_size: many
d_call: .
j_call: TRBJ2-3
v_call: TRBV7-8
cdr3_nt: TGTGCCAGCAGTAACCATGTGGGGCGGGGCACAGATACGCAGTATTTT
cdr3_aa: CASSNHVGRGTDTQYF

clone_size: .
d_call: .
j_call: TRBJ2-3
v_call: TRBV9
cdr3_nt: TGTGCCAGCAGCGTAGGACCTCCAGATACGCAGTATTTT
cdr3_aa: CASSVGPPDTQYF

clone_size: .
d_call: .
j_call: TRBJ2-7
v_call: TRBV5-1
cdr3_nt: TGCGCCAGCAGCTCGGACATTGTGAGCTACGAGCAGTACTTC
cdr3_aa: CASSSDIVSYEQYF

clone_size: many
d_call: TRBD1
j_call: TRBJ1-1
v_call: TRBV13
cdr3_nt: TGTGCCAGCAGCTCTCGGAACAGGGGCGCTGAAGCTTTCTTT
cdr3_aa: CASSSRNRGAEAFF

clone_size: many
d_call: .
j_call: TRBJ1-6
v_call: TRBV5-1
cdr3_nt: TGCGCCAGCAGCTCGGGTAGAGATAATTCACCCCTCCACTTT
cdr3_aa: CASSSGRDNSPLHF

clone_size: many
d_call: .
j_call: TRBJ1-3
v_call: TRBV6-1
cdr3_nt: TGTGCCAGCAGTTTGAGGACAGCCGTTGGAAACACCATATATTTT
cdr3_aa: CASSLRTAVGNTIYF

clone_size: many
d_call: .
j_call: TRBJ1-1
v_call: TRBV27
cdr3_nt: TGTGCCAGCAGTTTATGGAGGGGCACCCACACTGAAGCTTTCTTT
cdr3_aa: CASSLWRGTHTEAFF

clone_size: many
d_call: .
j_call: TRBJ2-6
v_call: TRBV7-9
cdr3_nt: TGTGCCAGCAGCTTAGGTTTGGGGCGAACCGGCCCTGGGGCCAACGTCCTGACTTTC
cdr3_aa: CASSLGLGRTGPGANVLTF

clone_size: few
d_call: .
j_call: TRBJ2-5
v_call: TRBV10-3
cdr3_nt: TGTGCCATCAGTGTCGGGAATGAAGAGACCCAGTACTTC
cdr3_aa: CAISVGNEETQYF